One and the same sample provided the 15 T cell receptor beta chains below, sequenced in a study of blood T cell repertoires in COVID-19 (dated by TCRdb to 2020 to 2022). Libraries were constructed by the immunoSEQ multiplex PCR assay. The table was pulled from immuneACCESS by TCRdb, which kept in-frame rearrangements only. Such tables lose some clones; where checked, under half of the loss comes from unresolved V genes, and the rest has no known cause. For this sample there are approximately 54,000 clones; 90% appear just once. The leading ten clones occupy 8% to 9% of the sample. The sequencing sample was made of peripheral blood. The source of these receptors is a woman in her forties with active COVID-19.

In its sample, this clone was seen once. The chain combines TRBV5-1 with TRBJ2-1, with TRBD2 matching over 9 bases. The CDR3 sequence is 16 residues long. Per germline, CDR1 SGHRS and CDR2 YFSETQ. V shed 0 bases, J shed 5 bases, and the junction held 6 bases outside the gene matches. In DNA form, the CDR3 reads TGCGCCAGCAGCTTGGTCCCTAGCGGGGTGAACAATGAGCAGTTCTTC. It specifies CASSLVPSGVNNEQFF.

The chain joins TRBV25-1 to TRBJ2-5; a possible D gene is TRBD2 (6 bases). Germline-derived CDR1 and CDR2 are MGHDK and SYGVNS. This CDR3 is 11 amino acids long. V was shortened by 2 bases and J by 14 bases, with 12 bases between the two germline ends. The CDR3 loop is CASSEGLASYF. CDR3 nucleotides: TGTGCCAGCAGTGAAGGGCTAGCGAGTTACTTC.

The DNA of the CDR3 is TGTGCCAGCAGCTTGGTTCGGGGTCCCGACTACGAGCAGTACTTC. Amino acids: CASSLVRGPDYEQYF. The rearrangement uses TRBV7-8 and TRBJ2-7, with D maybe TRBD2 (5 bases). Trimming shortened V by 3 bases and J by 3 bases, and 15 bases separated the two germline ends. The CDR3 length is 15 residues. Germline CDR1 reads SGHVS; CDR2 reads FQNEAQ.

CDR3 bases: TGCAGCGTACAGGGGCCGAACACTGAAGCTTTCTTT. It yields the protein CSVQGPNTEAFF. This chain connects TRBV29-1 to TRBJ1-1; TRBD1 matches 7 bases. The CDR3 spans 12 residues. The germline V gene has CDR1 SQVTM and CDR2 ANQGSEA. Unmatched junction bases numbered 2, after V lost 6 bases and J lost 1 base.

The chain is built from TRBV6-5 and TRBJ2-7; 8 nucleotides line up with TRBD1. This CDR3 is built from 13 residues. CDR1 is MNHEY and CDR2 is SVGAGI in the germline V gene. V lost 7 bases to trimming and J lost 6 bases; unmatched junction nucleotides: 8. In DNA form, the CDR3 reads TGTGCCAGCACCCGGACAGGGACAGGCGAGCAGTACTTC. Protein product: CASTRTGTGEQYF.

The gene calls are TRBV4-1 and TRBJ1-1, with D maybe TRBD1 (5 bases). The V end lost 1 base, the J end lost 2 bases, and 14 bases lay between the germline ends. Germline CDR1 is MGHRA and CDR2 is YSYEKL. The CDR3 extends over 16 amino acids. Written as DNA, the CDR3 is TGCGCCAGCAGCCAAGGGGACTTTACCGTTAACACTGAAGCTTTCTTT. Protein product: CASSQGDFTVNTEAFF.

V usage is TRBV9 and J usage is TRBJ2-5; no definite D call. V was shortened by 4 bases and J by 0 bases, with 10 bases between the two germline ends. The CDR3 is 14 amino acids. Germline CDR1 SGDLS, CDR2 YYNGEE. The chain's CDR3 is CASSPYGYQETQYF. CDR3 nucleotides: TGTGCCAGCAGCCCCTACGGGTACCAAGAGACCCAGTACTTC.

The chain combines TRBV7-8 with TRBJ2-1; possibly TRBD2 for D (5 bases). V was clipped by 5 bases and J by 6 bases, with 11 bases between them. The CDR3 totals 13 residues. Germline V gene lookup returns CDR1 SGHVS and CDR2 FQNEAQ. The DNA for the CDR3 is TGTGCCAGCAGCCCCGGGATGGGCAATGAGCAGTTCTTC. Translated: CASSPGMGNEQFF.

The chain has TRBV4-1 and TRBJ2-3; 10 positions match TRBD2. This CDR3 spans 15 amino acids. Looked up from germline, CDR1 is MGHRA and CDR2 is YSYEKL. Trimming took 6 bases from V and 2 from J; bases not matched to a gene: 5. Here the CDR3 reads CASRRLAGVTDTQYF. DNA of the CDR3: TGCGCCAGCAGACGACTAGCGGGCGTCACAGATACGCAGTATTTT.

This clone was recorded only once. This CDR3 is CASSLEWRGDTQYF. DNA for the CDR3: TGCGCCAGCAGCTTGGAGTGGCGGGGAGATACGCAGTATTTT. The J gene is TRBJ2-3, the V gene TRBV5-1; D is possibly TRBD2 (6 bases). The CDR3 is made up of 14 amino acids. Deletions cut 0 bases from V and 5 bases from J, with 10 bases between. Germline V gene sequence: CDR1 SGHRS, CDR2 YFSETQ.

This clone has only one observation. The rearrangement joins TRBV6-5 to TRBJ1-1, with D hard to call. This CDR3 spans 14 amino acids. From germline, CDR1 is MNHEY and CDR2 SVGAGI. The V gene lost 6 bases and the J gene lost 2 bases, with 13 bases spanning the gap. The CDR3, as DNA: TGTGCCAGCAGGCCTGCAAGGAGTAACACTGAAGCTTTCTTT. This encodes CASRPARSNTEAFF.

The chain joins TRBV5-1 to TRBJ1-1; TRBD1 is a possible D gene (6 bases). This CDR3 has 15 amino acids. Germline V lookup: CDR1 SGHRS, CDR2 YFSETQ. The V and J ends lost 4 bases and 2 bases respectively, with 15 bases between them. CDR3 nucleotide sequence: TGCGCCAGCAGCCCCAAAGGGGGACCCAACACTGAAGCTTTCTTT. It is translated as CASSPKGGPNTEAFF.

V gene TRBV27 combines with J gene TRBJ2-3, with D maybe TRBD1 (6 bases). The germline V gene has CDR1 MNHEY and CDR2 SMNVEV (reference sequence). Trimming took off 9 bases at V and 2 bases at J, with 15 bases between the two ends. The CDR3 has 14 residues. CDR3 protein: CASSRQDPTDTQYF. CDR3 coding DNA: TGTGCCAGTAGCCGACAGGATCCCACAGATACGCAGTATTTT.

The DNA of the CDR3 is TGTGCCAGTCCCGCCGGGACAGCTTATAACTATGGCTACACCTTC. Protein sequence: CASPAGTAYNYGYTF. The gene calls are TRBV21-1 and TRBJ1-2; whether TRBD1, the table's D call, matches the DNA was not checked. TRBV21-1 is given as a pseudogene. This CDR3 region has 15 residues.

This chain joins TRBV5-1 and TRBJ1-6; no firm D call. Germline assignment: CDR1 SGHRS and CDR2 YFSETQ. Trimming took off 1 base at V and 6 bases at J, with 20 bases between the two ends. The CDR3 is 18 amino acids. The CDR3 region is CASSLYLRRSSGNSPLHF. In nucleotides, the CDR3 is TGCGCCAGCAGCTTGTATCTGCGCCGCTCCTCGGGTAATTCACCCCTCCACTTT.